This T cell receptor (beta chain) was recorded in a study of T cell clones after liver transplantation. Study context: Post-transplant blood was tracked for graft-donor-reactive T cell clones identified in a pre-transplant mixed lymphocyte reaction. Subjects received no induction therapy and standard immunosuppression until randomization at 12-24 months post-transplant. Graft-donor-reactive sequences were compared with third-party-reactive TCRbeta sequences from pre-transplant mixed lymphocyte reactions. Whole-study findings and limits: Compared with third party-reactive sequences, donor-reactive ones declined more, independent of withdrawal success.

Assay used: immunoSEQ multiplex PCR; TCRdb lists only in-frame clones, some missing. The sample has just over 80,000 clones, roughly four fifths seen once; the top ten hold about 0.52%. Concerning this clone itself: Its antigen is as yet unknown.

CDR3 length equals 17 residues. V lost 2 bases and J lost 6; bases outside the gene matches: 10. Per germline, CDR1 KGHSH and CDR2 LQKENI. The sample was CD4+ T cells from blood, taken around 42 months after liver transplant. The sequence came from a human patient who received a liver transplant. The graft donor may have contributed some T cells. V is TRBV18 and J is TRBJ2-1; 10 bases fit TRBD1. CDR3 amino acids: CASSPRRRQGAGNEQFF. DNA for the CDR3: TGTGCCAGCTCACCAAGGAGGAGACAGGGGGCTGGCAATGAGCAGTTCTTC.